Described below is a single T cell receptor beta chain sequence and its context. This CDR3 is 12 amino acids long. V was shortened by 5 bases and J by 3 bases, with 8 bases between the two germline ends. The V gene's germline CDR1 is LNHDA and CDR2 SQIVND (reference sequence). PCR involved 60 Vbeta and 13 Jbeta primers. TCRdb's table, derived via immunoSEQ multiplex PCR, lists solely in-frame clones and lacks some. Of about 120,000 clones in the sample, 80% are singletons; the top ten hold under 3%. These data belong to a study of cytomegalovirus exposure and HLA in healthy donors. This chain connects TRBV19 to TRBJ2-7; D uncertain. The clonotype comes from a man aged 25 to 40 in good health and CMV-seronegative. Sequencing was performed on PBMCs. CDR3 nucleotide sequence: TGTGCCAGTAGTCCGGGTAGCTACGAGCAGTACTTC. Amino acid sequence: CASSPGSYEQYF.